This T cell receptor (beta chain) was obtained from a study of blood T cell repertoires in COVID-19. Study at large: Researchers got acute and convalescent COVID-19 samples from the United States, Italy and Spain.

The CDR3 runs to 12 residues. Germline V gene lookup returns CDR1 MDHEN and CDR2 SYDVKM. V lost 5 bases and J lost 9, with 8 bases in between. Clones were sequenced by immunoSEQ multiplex PCR, and TCRdb holds only the in-frame ones, with some missing. The repertoire holds a few hundred thousand clones, with around 89% as singletons. Sequenced input: peripheral blood. The source of this sequence is a woman between 35 and 50 years old with COVID-19, enrolled during active disease. V usage is TRBV28 and J usage is TRBJ1-6; D uncertain. CDR3 DNA sequence: TGTGCCAGCAGTCCCCCTTCTTCACCCCTCCACTTT. The encoded protein is CASSPPSSPLHF.